A single sample is the source of the 15 T cell receptor beta chains below, sequenced in a study of cytomegalovirus exposure and HLA in healthy donors. Produced via immunoSEQ multiplex PCR; TCRdb's table is partial and in-frame only. This table holds more than 95,000 clones, roughly nine tenths found once. Sequencing input: PBMCs. These receptors were collected from a young woman in good health and CMV-seronegative.

The chain has TRBV5-1 and TRBJ2-2; a possible D gene is TRBD1 (5 bases). Germline V gives CDR1 SGHRS, CDR2 YFSETQ. The CDR3 sequence is 15 residues long. V lost 5 bases and J lost 4, with 15 bases in between. The CDR3 sequence: CASRVQGHATGELFF. In nucleotides, the CDR3 is TGCGCCAGCAGGGTTCAGGGTCATGCCACCGGGGAGCTGTTTTTT.

The chain is built from TRBV28 and TRBJ1-2, with 9 bases aligning to TRBD1. The CDR3 length is 15 residues. Germline lookup yields CDR1 MDHEN and CDR2 SYDVKM. V trimming: 5 bases; J trimming: 2 bases; junction bases outside the gene matches: 6. The CDR3 loop reads CASSPGTGWNYGYTF. The CDR3 DNA follows: TGTGCCAGCAGTCCCGGGACAGGGTGGAACTATGGCTACACCTTC.

The rearrangement links TRBV6-5 to TRBJ1-1; 9 nucleotides agree with TRBD1. Germline assignment: CDR1 MNHEY and CDR2 SVGAGI. With 4 bases clipped from V and 2 bases from J, the junction kept 8 bases outside the gene matches. The CDR3 runs 16 residues. Here the CDR3 reads CASSSTKGQGNTEAFF. The CDR3 nucleotides read TGTGCCAGCAGTTCTACTAAGGGACAGGGAAACACTGAAGCTTTCTTT.

This clone was observed a single time. The CDR3: CAISTGTGGPTVSFF. In DNA, the CDR3 is TGTGCCATCAGCACAGGGACAGGGGGACCTACGGTGTCTTTCTTT. The chain has TRBV10-3 and TRBJ1-1; 11 nucleotides match TRBD1. The germline gives CDR1 ENHRY, CDR2 SYGVKD. The CDR3 totals 15 residues. The V gene end was trimmed by 6 bases and the J gene end by 12 bases; junction bases not matched to a gene: 15.

The J gene is TRBJ1-2, the V gene TRBV6-1; the match to TRBD1 covers 7 bases. This CDR3 region has 15 residues. J was trimmed by 4 bases and V by 2 bases; bases with no gene match: 7. Germline V gene sequence: CDR1 MNHNS, CDR2 SASEGT. In DNA form, the CDR3 reads TGTGCCAGCAGTGAACCTGGGACAGAGCTCTATGGCTACACCTTC. Translating it yields CASSEPGTELYGYTF.

V is TRBV21-1 and J is TRBJ1-1. TRBV21-1 is designated a pseudogene. The CDR3 has 14 residues. CDR3 sequence: CASSKPVSRTEAFF. The CDR3 DNA reads TGTGCCAGCAGCAAGCCAGTGTCGAGGACTGAAGCTTTCTTT.

In DNA, the CDR3 is TGTGCCAGCAGTGAAGTCTGGAACACTGAAGCTTTCTTT. This translates into CASSEVWNTEAFF. The chain has TRBV6-1 and TRBJ1-1, with D unclear. The germline V gene encodes CDR1 MNHNS and CDR2 SASEGT. The CDR3 runs 13 residues. V dropped 1 base and J dropped 1 base, with 4 bases sitting between them.

The V call is TRBV25-1, the J call TRBJ2-1, with D possibly being TRBD1 (5 bases). V lost 7 bases, J lost 10 bases, and 11 bases lay in between. Germline CDR1 MGHDK, CDR2 SYGVNS. This CDR3 is 11 amino acids long. Written as DNA, the CDR3 is TGTGCCAGCACCCAAACAGGCGAGCAGTTCTTC. Encoded protein: CASTQTGEQFF.

This CDR3 reads CASSFTAGVWYEQYF. In nucleotides, the CDR3 is TGTGCCAGCAGCTTTACGGCGGGAGTGTGGTACGAGCAGTACTTC. This chain connects TRBV11-2 to TRBJ2-7, with TRBD2 matching over 7 bases. The CDR3 extends over 15 amino acids. Germline V gene lookup returns CDR1 SGHAT and CDR2 FQNNGV. Trimming removed 3 bases from V and 4 bases from J; junction bases left unmatched: 9.

The chain carries TRBV10-1 and TRBJ1-1, with no clear D. CDR3 length: 15 amino acids. V was clipped by 2 bases and J by 2 bases, with 12 bases between them. Germline CDR1 is WNHNN and CDR2 is SYGVQD (reference sequence). The CDR3 loop is CASSEVRGTNTEAFF. The CDR3 DNA reads as TGCGCCAGCAGTGAGGTTCGGGGAACTAACACTGAAGCTTTCTTT.

V and J are TRBV6-5 and TRBJ2-5; TRBD2 aligns across 8 bases. The V and J ends lost 9 bases and 3 bases, in that order; junction bases with no gene match: 3. The CDR3 is 12 residues long. Germline V gene data show CDR1 as MNHEY and CDR2 as SVGAGI. As DNA, the CDR3 is TGTGCCAGTCGGGGGGGTAAAGAGACCCAGTACTTC. Its translation: CASRGGKETQYF.

V usage is TRBV5-4 and J usage is TRBJ2-7; 8 bases agree with TRBD2. The CDR3 runs 16 residues. V was pared by 4 bases and J by 4 bases, with 13 bases of the junction left unmatched. Germline CDR1 reads SGHNT; CDR2 reads YYREEE (reference sequence). CDR3 sequence (DNA): TGTGCCAGCAGCCACGTAGCGGGGACCGTAAATTACGAGCAGTACTTC. Its translation is CASSHVAGTVNYEQYF.

This rearrangement joins TRBV5-4 to TRBJ1-2; D perhaps matches TRBD1 (5 bases). Trimming stripped 4 bases from V and 4 bases from J, with 17 bases between. Per the germline V gene, CDR1 is SGHNT and CDR2 is YYREEE (reference sequence). The CDR3 sequence is 15 residues long. CDR3 nucleotide sequence: TGTGCCAGCAGCCCGACCCCCCTAAGGGGCTATGGCTACACCTTC. Translated, it gives CASSPTPLRGYGYTF.

The J gene is TRBJ1-2, the V gene TRBV5-4; 9 positions agree with TRBD1. With 4 bases clipped from V and 8 bases from J, the junction kept 9 bases outside the gene matches. This CDR3 contains 14 residues. The germline V gene has CDR1 SGHNT and CDR2 YYREEE (reference sequence). The CDR3 reads CASSPTGGYTGYTF. CDR3 nucleotides: TGTGCCAGCAGCCCGACAGGGGGATATACGGGCTACACCTTC.

The chain uses TRBV5-1 and TRBJ2-2, with a tentative D call TRBD1 (6 bases). Germline CDR1 and CDR2: SGHRS and YFSETQ. Trimming took 2 bases from V and 6 from J, leaving 11 bases between them. The length of the CDR3 is 14 residues. CDR3 sequence reads: CASSFRGSPGELFF. In DNA, the CDR3 is TGCGCCAGCAGCTTTAGGGGGTCTCCCGGGGAGCTGTTTTTT.